The 24 T cell receptor beta chains below come from one sample, sequenced in a study of T cell repertoires in cytomegalovirus infection. TCRdb reprocessed the reads with MiXCR, giving one entry per CDR3 protein. Here the sample spans 400,000 to 550,000 distinct CDR3 sequences, around 11% being singletons. The source material was PBMCs. The receptors here all came from a human donor in good health (CMV status not recorded). Some clones in this sample may be carry-over from other donors' samples.

The genes are TRBV29-1 and TRBJ2-1; possible D gene TRBD2, 7 bases. The CDR3 totals 11 residues. Germline values: CDR1 SQVTM, CDR2 ANQGSEA. Trimming shortened V by 5 bases and J by 10 bases, and 12 bases separated the two germline ends. CDR3 in amino acids: CSVRGGAEQFF. CDR3 sequence (DNA): TGCAGCGTTAGAGGGGGGGCCGAGCAGTTCTTC.

This clonotype came up many times. The J gene is TRBJ2-5, the V gene TRBV6-2 or TRBV6-3; no clear D gene. Trimming took 10 bases from V and 2 from J, leaving 14 bases between them. The CDR3 is 13 residues long. Germline lookup yields CDR1 MNHEY and CDR2 SVGEGT. CDR3 nucleotide sequence: TGTGCCACCGGGTTTGAGGAGCAAGAGACCCAGTACTTC. Translated, it gives CATGFEEQETQYF.

This clonotype was observed at least ten times. This rearrangement joins TRBV29-1 to TRBJ2-3; possibly TRBD2 for D (6 bases). The CDR3 is 15 residues long. Germline CDR1 SQVTM, CDR2 ANQGSEA. The V gene lost 2 bases and the J gene lost 1 base, with 13 bases spanning the gap. The CDR3 nucleotides read TGCAGCGTTGAACGGGGGAGTAGTGGCACAGATACGCAGTATTTT. The encoded protein is CSVERGSSGTDTQYF.

Notes on this clonotype: One end of the junction fails to match germline, which may point to a read error. The J gene is TRBJ2-2, the V gene TRBV20-1; 8 positions match TRBD2. Germline values: CDR1 DFQATT, CDR2 SNEGSKA (reference sequence). The CDR3 loop spans 16 amino acids. This CDR3 reads CSARDLRGGRSGEQFF. CDR3 sequence (DNA): TGCAGTGCTAGAGATCTCCGGGGGGGCCGGTCCGGGGAGCAGTTTTTT.

This clonotype was seen at least ten times. The chain joins TRBV14 to TRBJ2-3; 7 nucleotides align to TRBD1. The ends lost 4 bases at V and 6 bases at J; junction bases unmatched: 13. The CDR3 runs to 16 residues. CDR1 is SGHDN and CDR2 is FVKESK in the germline V gene. Here the CDR3 reads CASSPQGVTGEDTQYF. CDR3 coding DNA: TGTGCCAGCAGCCCACAAGGAGTCACAGGGGAGGATACGCAGTATTTT.

The gene calls are TRBV20-1 and TRBJ2-2; D is unclear. The germline V gene encodes CDR1 DFQATT and CDR2 SNEGSKA (reference sequence). This CDR3 is built from 15 residues. V was trimmed by 4 bases and J by 5 bases, leaving 17 bases between them. The CDR3 DNA follows: TGCAGTGCTAACTCTGGCGCAAGGAAGACCGGGGAGCTGTTTTTT. It specifies CSANSGARKTGELFF.

The V and J genes are TRBV15 and TRBJ2-7; D ambiguous. The germline V gene has CDR1 LNHNV and CDR2 YYDKDF (reference sequence). V lost 0 bases and J lost 4, with 4 bases in between. The CDR3 sequence is 12 residues long. CDR3 in amino acids: CATSRDGYEQYF. The CDR3 bases are TGTGCCACCAGCAGAGATGGGTACGAGCAGTACTTC.

This clonotype was counted a few times. The gene calls are TRBV23-1 and TRBJ2-5; no firm D call. TRBV23-1 is designated an ORF whose function remains uncertain. This CDR3 is 16 amino acids long. V was shortened by 0 bases and J by 3 bases, with 14 bases between the two germline ends. CDR3: CASSQSNWRPKETQYF. DNA of the CDR3: TGCGCCAGCAGTCAATCTAATTGGAGACCTAAAGAGACCCAGTACTTC.

This chain joins TRBV3-1 and TRBJ1-2; D may be TRBD1 (5 bases). CDR1 is LGHDT, CDR2 YNNKEL, per germline (reference sequence). The CDR3 covers 14 residues. V lost 4 bases, J lost 8 bases, and 17 bases lay in between. The CDR3 reads CASSPDGARGGYTF. The CDR3 DNA reads as TGTGCCAGCAGCCCCGACGGGGCACGGGGCGGCTACACCTTC. The variable domain in full, completed from reference TRBV3-1 and TRBJ1-2, reads DTAVSQTPKYLVTQMGNDKSIKCEQNLGHDTMYWYKQDSKKFLKIMFSYNNKELIINETVPNRFSPKSPDKAHLNLHINSLELGDSAVYFCASSPDGARGGYTFGSGTRLTVV.

In its sample, this clonotype was seen many times. The genes are TRBV12-3 or TRBV12-4 and TRBJ2-7; 9 bases map to TRBD2. V lost 1 base, J lost 2 bases, and 0 bases stayed unmatched. The CDR3 consists of 14 residues. CDR3 region: CASSLGGRAYEQYF. In DNA, the CDR3 is TGTGCCAGCAGTTTAGGCGGGAGGGCCTACGAGCAGTACTTC.

This clonotype occurred many times. The chain has TRBV7-3 and TRBJ1-2; TRBD1 matches at 7 bases. The CDR3 length is 14 residues. The V segment lost 3 bases and the J segment 3 bases; nucleotides outside the gene matches: 4. Germline assignment: CDR1 SGHTA and CDR2 FQGTGA. The CDR3 spells CASSFGTADYGYTF. The CDR3 nucleotides read TGTGCCAGCAGCTTCGGGACAGCAGACTATGGCTACACCTTC. Based on the CDR3 plus reference TRBV7-3 and TRBJ1-2, the full variable domain is GAGVSQTPSNKVTEKGKYVELRCDPISGHTALYWYRQSLGQGPEFLIYFQGTGAADDSGLPNDRFFAVRPEGSVSTLKIQRTERGDSAVYLCASSFGTADYGYTFGSGTRLTVV.

This clonotype was seen at least ten times. The chain uses TRBV7-8 and TRBJ1-2; D not resolved. With 2 bases removed from V and 6 bases from J, the gap between germline ends came to 13 bases. CDR1 and CDR2 (germline): SGHVS, FQNEAQ. The CDR3 sequence is 14 residues long. The CDR3: CASSLSRGDDGYTF. In DNA form, the CDR3 reads TGTGCCAGCAGCTTAAGTCGGGGAGATGATGGCTACACCTTC.

CDR3 sequence: CASSFRTGGFNQPQHF. The DNA for the CDR3 is TGTGCCAGTAGTTTCCGGACAGGGGGCTTCAATCAGCCCCAGCATTTT. The J gene is TRBJ1-5, the V gene TRBV19; 11 nucleotides line up with TRBD1. This CDR3 contains 16 residues. The germline V gene encodes CDR1 LNHDA and CDR2 SQIVND (reference sequence). J was trimmed by 3 bases and V by 5 bases; bases with no gene match: 6. The variable domain in full, with the rest retrieved from reference TRBV19 and TRBJ1-5, is DGGITQSPKYLFRKEGQNVTLSCEQNLNHDAMYWYRQDPGQGLRLIYYSQIVNDFQKGDIAEGYSVSREKKESFPLTVTSAQKNPTAFYLCASSFRTGGFNQPQHFGDGTRLSIL.

This chain uses TRBV20-1 with TRBJ2-1; D is unclear. Germline assignment: CDR1 DFQATT and CDR2 SNEGSKA (reference sequence). The CDR3 loop spans 13 amino acids. The V end lost 6 bases, the J end lost 9 bases, and 18 bases lay between the germline ends. The CDR3 nucleotides read TGCAGTGCGACCGGGTCGCACCAATCTGAGCAGTTCTTC. Encoded protein: CSATGSHQSEQFF.

This clonotype was observed at least ten times. The rearrangement uses TRBV15 and TRBJ1-3; D is uncertain. The CDR3 consists of 17 residues. CDR1 is LNHNV and CDR2 is YYDKDF in the germline V gene (reference sequence). The V end was cut by 5 bases, the J end by 0 bases, with 17 bases between. CDR3 region: CATSVSSLLRSGNTIYF. For the CDR3, the DNA is TGTGCCACCAGCGTGTCCTCCCTACTGCGCTCTGGAAACACCATATATTTT.

The chain carries TRBV19 and TRBJ1-1; D is perhaps TRBD1 (5 bases). The V and J ends lost 5 bases and 7 bases respectively, with 23 bases between them. This CDR3 is built from 16 residues. Looked up from germline, CDR1 is LNHDA and CDR2 is SQIVND (reference sequence). The CDR3 spells CASSLPTGRGGGEAFF. The DNA of the CDR3 is TGTGCCAGTAGTCTCCCGACGGGACGGGGCGGAGGTGAAGCTTTCTTT. The variable domain in full, completed from reference TRBV19 and TRBJ1-1, reads DGGITQSPKYLFRKEGQNVTLSCEQNLNHDAMYWYRQDPGQGLRLIYYSQIVNDFQKGDIAEGYSVSREKKESFPLTVTSAQKNPTAFYLCASSLPTGRGGGEAFFGQGTRLTVV.

In this sample, this clonotype turned up a few times. V is TRBV28 and J is TRBJ2-7; the match to TRBD2 covers 8 bases. V was pared by 6 bases and J by 0 bases, with 13 bases of the junction left unmatched. CDR3 length: 17 residues. The germline gives CDR1 MDHEN, CDR2 SYDVKM. The CDR3 region has the DNA TGTGCCAGCAGCTTTCCCCCGGGACTAGTTGCCTCCTACGAGCAGTACTTC. Encoded protein: CASSFPPGLVASYEQYF.

V usage is TRBV18 and J usage is TRBJ1-1; D not resolved. CDR3 length equals 14 residues. Germline CDR1 reads KGHSH; CDR2 reads LQKENI. V shed 3 bases and J shed 2 bases, with 10 bases lying between them. CDR3 in amino acids: CASSPRSPNTEAFF. CDR3 bases: TGTGCCAGCTCACCCCGCAGCCCAAACACTGAAGCTTTCTTT.

This clonotype was detected only once. The genes are TRBV20-1 and TRBJ1-1; D gene unclear. Germline-derived CDR1 and CDR2 are DFQATT and SNEGSKA (reference sequence). The CDR3 has 13 residues. Trimming left V 0 bases short and J 3 bases short, with 8 bases between. The CDR3 DNA follows: TGCAGTGCTAGAGAGGGATTGGACACTGAAGCTTTCTTT. This translates into CSAREGLDTEAFF.

This clonotype has a count of ten or more. The chain combines TRBV19 with TRBJ2-3, with D perhaps matching TRBD1 or TRBD2 (6 bases each). CDR1 LNHDA and CDR2 SQIVND come from the germline V gene (reference sequence). Trimming stripped 4 bases from V and 1 base from J, with 9 bases between. There are 14 residues in the CDR3. CDR3 sequence: CASSKGGGTDTQYF. The DNA for the CDR3 is TGTGCCAGTAGTAAGGGGGGCGGCACAGATACGCAGTATTTT. The whole variable domain, filled in from reference TRBV19 and TRBJ2-3, reads DGGITQSPKYLFRKEGQNVTLSCEQNLNHDAMYWYRQDPGQGLRLIYYSQIVNDFQKGDIAEGYSVSREKKESFPLTVTSAQKNPTAFYLCASSKGGGTDTQYFGPGTRLTVL.

Many counts were recorded for this clonotype. The V and J genes are TRBV28 and TRBJ1-2, with 7 bases that match TRBD1. Trimming at V came to 2 bases and at J to 8 bases, leaving 11 bases not matched to a gene. The length of the CDR3 is 15 residues. Per germline, CDR1 MDHEN and CDR2 SYDVKM. The CDR3 protein is CASSLPRYRGKGYTF. The CDR3 DNA reads as TGTGCCAGCAGTTTACCGCGTTACAGGGGAAAAGGCTACACCTTC.

The table lists this clonotype with many counts. The rearrangement joins TRBV20-1 to TRBJ2-5; 12 bases match TRBD2. The CDR3 spans 15 residues. Per the germline V gene, CDR1 is DFQATT and CDR2 is SNEGSKA (reference sequence). After removal of 6 bases from V and 4 bases from J, the junction contained 9 bases not matched to a gene. This CDR3 is CSAASGRAEGETQYF. The CDR3 region has the DNA TGCAGTGCCGCTAGCGGGAGGGCCGAGGGAGAGACCCAGTACTTC.

A note on this clonotype: This clone may be a read error of a much larger clone one base away. The CDR3 here is CASSLQVPPCEQYF. CDR3 DNA: TGTGCCAGCAGTTTACAAGTCCCCCCCTGCGAGCAGTACTTC. The rearrangement links TRBV28 to TRBJ2-7; no reliable D call. CDR1 and CDR2 from the germline V gene are MDHEN and SYDVKM. This CDR3 contains 14 residues. V lost 2 bases to trimming and J lost 6 bases, with 14 bases between them.

This clonotype was seen many times. V gene TRBV27 combines with J gene TRBJ1-4; TRBD1 is a possible D gene (6 bases). The V and J ends lost 5 bases and 2 bases respectively, with 15 bases between them. The length of the CDR3 is 16 residues. The V gene's germline CDR1 is MNHEY and CDR2 SMNVEV (reference sequence). The CDR3 loop is CASSPRTDSTNEKLFF. CDR3 bases: TGTGCCAGCAGTCCACGGACAGACAGTACTAATGAAAAACTGTTTTTT.